This TCR beta chain was obtained from a study of CD8 T cells in ankylosing spondylitis. Whole-study findings and limits: Disease-linked clones bore a CD8+ phenotype and were relatively rare in peripheral blood. Seemingly distinctive of ankylosing spondylitis blood was a TCR beta motif formed by eight highly homologous variants.

This clonotype was seen more than once but under ten times. Its cognate antigen is unknown. CDR3 length: 13 residues. With 2 bases clipped from V and 10 bases from J, the junction kept 4 bases outside the gene matches. CDR1 is WNHNN, CDR2 SYGVQD, per germline (reference sequence). MiXCR was run by TCRdb on the 5' RACE reads, yielding one entry per CDR3 protein. The table records approximately 540,000 distinct CDR3 sequences, roughly 12% of them present only once. This sequence joins TRBV10-1 and TRBJ2-3, with 9 bases identical to TRBD1. The sequenced sample was blood, either unsorted or a sorted T cell fraction (not recorded which). The TCR sequence derives from a male donor with ankylosing spondylitis. CDR3 bases: TGCGCCAGCAGTGAGGACGGGACAGGGTCGCAGTATTTT. Its protein is CASSEDGTGSQYF.